These 14 T cell receptor beta chains came from one sample sequenced in a study of blood T cell repertoires in COVID-19. Clones were sequenced by immunoSEQ multiplex PCR, and TCRdb holds only the in-frame ones, with some missing. The sample holds tens of thousands of clones, 70% to 85% seen once. The sequencing input was peripheral blood. These receptors all come from a woman in her 70s with acute or convalescent COVID-19.

The CDR3 reads CASSPRTSGFSYNEQFF. DNA of the CDR3: TGTGCCAGCAGCCCCCGGACTAGCGGGTTCTCCTACAATGAGCAGTTCTTC. The chain uses TRBV3-1 (or the pseudogene TRBV3-2) and TRBJ2-1, with TRBD2 matching over 11 bases. This CDR3 comprises 17 residues. Germline V gene data show CDR1 as LGHDT and CDR2 as YNNKEL (reference sequence). V lost 4 bases and J lost 0; bases outside the gene matches: 5.

The rearrangement uses TRBV27 and TRBJ1-5, with TRBD1 identical over 7 bases. J gave up 5 bases and V 2 bases, and 6 bases lay outside the gene matches. The CDR3 is made up of 15 amino acids. The germline CDR1 and CDR2 sequences are MNHEY and SMNVEV (reference sequence). CDR3 protein: CASSLTRGSDQPQHF. CDR3 bases: TGTGCCAGCAGTTTAACCAGGGGGTCCGATCAGCCCCAGCATTTT.

CDR3 amino acids: CASSQEGFGDLNNSPLHF. The CDR3 coding sequence is TGTGCCAGCAGCCAAGAAGGGTTCGGGGATTTGAATAATTCACCCCTCCACTTT. The chain joins TRBV14 to TRBJ1-6; D ambiguous. Trimming pared 0 bases from V and 5 bases from J, leaving 17 bases between. The CDR3 runs to 18 residues. Germline V CDR1 and CDR2: SGHDN, FVKESK.

This chain uses TRBV27 with TRBJ2-3; 14 positions match TRBD2. The germline V gene has CDR1 MNHEY and CDR2 SMNVEV (reference sequence). Trimming removed 3 bases from V and 5 bases from J; junction bases left unmatched: 7. This CDR3 has 17 residues. The CDR3 here is CASSLGLAGAQGDTQYF. The DNA for the CDR3 is TGTGCCAGCAGTTTGGGACTAGCGGGGGCCCAGGGAGATACGCAGTATTTT.

This sequence joins TRBV5-1 and TRBJ2-2; the match to TRBD1 covers 8 bases. Trimming removed 5 bases from V and 0 bases from J; junction bases left unmatched: 3. The CDR3 loop spans 15 amino acids. The germline V gene encodes CDR1 SGHRS and CDR2 YFSETQ. The CDR3 loop is CASSRTGSNTGELFF. In DNA, the CDR3 is TGCGCCAGCAGTCGGACAGGGTCGAACACCGGGGAGCTGTTTTTT.

This chain uses TRBV18 with TRBJ2-7; 7 nucleotides align to TRBD1. Germline V CDR1 and CDR2: KGHSH, LQKENI. The CDR3 has 13 residues. The V segment lost 5 bases and the J segment 3 bases; nucleotides outside the gene matches: 4. CDR3 amino acids: CASSIGGIYEQYF. For the CDR3, the DNA is TGTGCCAGCTCAATAGGGGGCATCTACGAGCAGTACTTC.

The chain employs TRBV18 and TRBJ1-4, with TRBD1 as a possible D gene (5 bases). The CDR3 runs 14 residues. Trimming left V 6 bases short and J 6 bases short, with 14 bases between. Germline V lookup: CDR1 KGHSH, CDR2 LQKENI. The CDR3 coding sequence is TGTGCCAGCTCGGAGACCCGCAGGGATGAAAAACTGTTTTTT. This sequence encodes CASSETRRDEKLFF.

The V gene is TRBV6-5, the J gene TRBJ1-3, with TRBD1 as a possible D gene (6 bases). The germline V gene encodes CDR1 MNHEY and CDR2 SVGAGI. This CDR3 region has 14 residues. V was shortened by 6 bases and J by 4 bases, with 13 bases between the two germline ends. The CDR3: CASRRTVSGNTIYF. As DNA, the CDR3 is TGTGCCAGCAGACGGACAGTCTCAGGAAACACCATATATTTT.

The chain recombines TRBV5-3 with TRBJ1-4; 7 nucleotides match TRBD1. TRBV5-3 counts as an open reading frame of uncertain function. V shed 5 bases and J 8 bases; nucleotides not matched to a gene: 9. CDR3 length equals 14 residues. The CDR3 loop reads CARSFRGRGEKLFF. CDR3 in DNA: TGTGCCAGAAGTTTTAGGGGGCGCGGGGAAAAACTGTTTTTT.

The gene calls are TRBV19 and TRBJ2-7; the D gene is possibly TRBD1 (6 bases). In germline, CDR1 is LNHDA, CDR2 SQIVND (reference sequence). CDR3 size: 15 residues. Trimming cost V 5 bases and J 2 bases, with 16 bases left between them. CDR3 loop: CASSSRVGTTYEQYF. The CDR3 DNA reads TGTGCCAGTAGTTCCCGGGTAGGGACAACCTACGAGCAGTACTTC.

This chain links TRBV19 with TRBJ2-7, with D possibly matching TRBD1 (5 bases). Germline V CDR1 and CDR2: LNHDA, SQIVND (reference sequence). The CDR3 consists of 15 residues. Trimming shortened V by 3 bases and J by 5 bases, and 17 bases separated the two germline ends. CDR3 protein: CASSIGRVYWDEQYF. CDR3 coding DNA: TGTGCCAGTAGTATCGGCAGGGTGTATTGGGACGAGCAGTACTTC.

The V and J genes are TRBV27 and TRBJ1-1, with D possibly being TRBD1 (5 bases). The CDR3 runs to 15 residues. Germline V gene sequence: CDR1 MNHEY, CDR2 SMNVEV (reference sequence). Trimming stripped 4 bases from V and 0 bases from J, with 12 bases between. The CDR3 DNA follows: TGTGCCAGCAGTTACCGTAGGACAATGAACACTGAAGCTTTCTTT. Translation: CASSYRRTMNTEAFF.

This chain connects TRBV30 to TRBJ1-3, with a weak D call TRBD1 (6 bases). Germline CDR1 is GTSNPN and CDR2 is SVGIG (reference sequence). V lost 5 bases and J lost 12, with 14 bases in between. The CDR3 loop spans 11 amino acids. The CDR3: CAWGTQGLIYF. CDR3 sequence (DNA): TGTGCCTGGGGGACTCAGGGGCTCATATATTTT.

This clone was counted once. The genes are TRBV5-1 and TRBJ2-7; 7 nucleotides agree with TRBD1. V dropped 1 base and J dropped 4; count of bases not matched to a gene: 2. This CDR3 has 13 amino acids. CDR1 and CDR2 (germline): SGHRS, YFSETQ. CDR3: CASSLTGAYEQYF. The CDR3 nucleotides read TGCGCCAGCAGCTTGACAGGGGCTTACGAGCAGTACTTC.